The 32 T cell receptor beta chains given below trace back to one sample, sequenced in a study of identical twins. TCRdb called the 5' RACE reads again in MiXCR, with one record for every CDR3 protein. The sample holds about 390,000 distinct CDR3 sequences, roughly 9% seen once. The sequencing sample was made of naive T cells sorted from blood. Every receptor here comes from a woman in her forties or fifties in good health.

This clonotype was detected ten times or more. The chain is built from TRBV29-1 and TRBJ2-7; no clear D gene. CDR3 length: 11 amino acids. Trimming removed 4 bases at V and 4 bases at J, with 8 bases between. Germline-derived CDR1 and CDR2 are SQVTM and ANQGSEA. The CDR3: CSVVARYEQYF. In DNA, the CDR3 is TGCAGCGTTGTGGCTCGGTACGAGCAGTACTTC.

This clonotype was seen a handful of times. The DNA for the CDR3 is TGTGCCAGCAGCTTATCTAGCGGATTCTACGAGCAGTACTTC. It is translated as CASSLSSGFYEQYF. J is TRBJ2-7 and V is TRBV7-8; TRBD2 aligns across 7 bases. Germline values: CDR1 SGHVS, CDR2 FQNEAQ. The J segment lost 3 bases and the V segment lost 2 bases, leaving 4 bases of the junction unmatched. This CDR3 has 14 residues.

This clonotype showed up just a few times. The chain uses TRBV24-1 and TRBJ1-5; 8 nucleotides match TRBD1. The germline gives CDR1 KGHDR, CDR2 SFDVKD. This CDR3 spans 16 amino acids. After removal of 5 bases from V and 5 bases from J, the junction contained 10 bases not matched to a gene. DNA of the CDR3: TGTGCCACCAGTGTCACGGACAGGGAGAGGCATCAGCCCCAGCATTTT. Amino acids: CATSVTDRERHQPQHF.

With regard to this clonotype: A junction end diverges from the germline sequence, so it may reflect a read error. This rearrangement joins TRBV12-3 or TRBV12-4 to TRBJ2-5; the D gene is possibly TRBD2 (5 bases). This CDR3 contains 11 residues. As DNA, the CDR3 is TGTGCCAGCAGCTATGATGGACTTAGTGACTTC. Amino acids: CASSYDGLSDF.

This clonotype was observed a few times. The chain recombines TRBV27 with TRBJ2-3; 8 nucleotides agree with TRBD2. The ends lost 7 bases at V and 1 base at J; junction bases unmatched: 10. Germline V gene sequence: CDR1 MNHEY, CDR2 SMNVEV (reference sequence). The CDR3 is 16 residues long. The CDR3 coding sequence is TGTGCCAGCACCATAGGGGCGGGAGGACGCACAGATACGCAGTATTTT. This translates into CASTIGAGGRTDTQYF.

CDR3: CASSWTGGPEAFF. In DNA, the CDR3 is TGTGCCAGCAGCTGGACAGGGGGCCCTGAAGCTTTCTTT. The rearrangement joins TRBV7-9 to TRBJ1-1; TRBD1 matches at 11 bases. The CDR3 is 13 residues long. Germline assignment: CDR1 SEHNR and CDR2 FQNEAQ (reference sequence). V lost 4 bases to trimming and J lost 6 bases; unmatched junction nucleotides: 1. Together with reference TRBV7-9 and TRBJ1-1, the CDR3 gives the full variable domain: DTGVSQNPRHKITKRGQNVTFRCDPISEHNRLYWYRQTLGQGPEFLTYFQNEAQLEKSRLLSDRFSAERPKGSFSTLEIQRTEQGDSAMYLCASSWTGGPEAFFGQGTRLTVV.

The chain uses TRBV28 and TRBJ2-7; 7 bases agree with TRBD2. The CDR3 runs to 16 residues. Germline trimming cut 5 bases from V and 2 bases from J; bases unmatched to any gene: 12. The germline CDR1 and CDR2 sequences are MDHEN and SYDVKM. The CDR3 nucleotides are TGTGCCAGCAGTCCCCCAGGTGAGCGGGATGCCTACGAGCAGTACTTC. Translated, it gives CASSPPGERDAYEQYF.

This clonotype was counted a few times. The chain links TRBV5-1 to TRBJ2-7; 8 nucleotides match TRBD1. The junction had 6 bases not matched to a gene; V was cut back by 0 bases and J by 7 bases. The length of the CDR3 is 14 residues. The germline CDR1 and CDR2 sequences are SGHRS and YFSETQ. This chain's CDR3 is CASSLGQGYGEQYV. The CDR3 DNA is TGCGCCAGCAGCTTGGGACAGGGGTACGGAGAGCAGTACGTC.

V and J are TRBV28 and TRBJ2-1; D remains unclear. V lost 4 bases, J lost 7 bases, and 20 bases lay in between. Germline loops: CDR1 MDHEN, CDR2 SYDVKM. CDR3 size: 16 residues. This chain's CDR3 is CASSSGPPVLVNEQFF. The CDR3, as DNA: TGTGCCAGCAGTTCTGGACCTCCGGTTTTGGTGAATGAGCAGTTCTTC.

At least ten counts were recorded for this clonotype. The chain employs TRBV4-1 and TRBJ2-1; 8 bases fit TRBD2. The germline gives CDR1 MGHRA, CDR2 YSYEKL. This CDR3 is 19 amino acids long. Unmatched junction bases numbered 16, after V lost 0 bases and J lost 6 bases. The CDR3 here is CASSQEASGTGGPLNEQFF. In nucleotides, the CDR3 is TGCGCCAGCAGCCAAGAAGCGAGTGGAACGGGAGGGCCTCTCAATGAGCAGTTCTTC.

This chain connects TRBV19 to TRBJ1-4; D gene unclear. This CDR3 is 14 amino acids long. V shed 6 bases and J shed 6 bases, with 14 bases lying between them. CDR1 is LNHDA and CDR2 is SQIVND in the germline V gene (reference sequence). CDR3 amino acids: CASSGDRGYEKLFF. CDR3 DNA: TGTGCCAGTAGCGGAGACCGGGGATATGAAAAACTGTTTTTT.

The chain uses TRBV5-6 and TRBJ2-1; a weak D match, TRBD2 (6 bases). CDR1 is SGHDT, CDR2 YYEEEE, per germline. V was clipped by 0 bases and J by 7 bases, with 11 bases between them. The CDR3 sequence is 14 residues long. CDR3 residues: CASSLVEGRNEQFF. The CDR3 DNA follows: TGTGCCAGCAGCTTGGTGGAGGGAAGGAATGAGCAGTTCTTC.

This chain connects TRBV27 to TRBJ2-1, with 7 bases aligning to TRBD1. CDR1 is MNHEY, CDR2 SMNVEV, per germline (reference sequence). CDR3 length: 15 amino acids. Trimming took 3 bases from V and 8 from J; bases not matched to a gene: 10. The CDR3 loop reads CASSLGTVDPDEQFF. The CDR3 DNA reads TGTGCCAGCAGTTTGGGGACAGTGGACCCTGATGAGCAGTTCTTC.

This clonotype has a count of ten or more. V usage is TRBV12-3 or TRBV12-4 and J usage is TRBJ2-3; 8 bases fit TRBD2. J lost 4 bases, V lost 3 bases, and 3 bases had no gene match. The CDR3 spans 14 residues. CDR3 loop: CASSFKAGADTQYF. CDR3 nucleotides: TGTGCCAGCAGTTTCAAAGCGGGGGCAGATACGCAGTATTTT.

This clonotype was counted between two and nine times. The genes are TRBV10-3 and TRBJ1-2; no clear D. The CDR3 has 11 amino acids. V gave up 2 bases and J gave up 4 bases, with 2 bases separating them. Germline V gene lookup returns CDR1 ENHRY and CDR2 SYGVKD. This CDR3 reads CAISEPYGYTF. The CDR3 DNA is TGTGCCATCAGTGAGCCCTATGGCTACACCTTC.

This clonotype was seen repeatedly, ten times or more. V usage is TRBV12-3 or TRBV12-4 and J usage is TRBJ2-3; 11 bases match TRBD2. The V segment lost 6 bases and the J segment 3 bases; nucleotides outside the gene matches: 5. This CDR3 has 15 amino acids. The CDR3 is CASRPSGRTTDTQYF. CDR3 DNA sequence: TGTGCCAGCAGACCTAGCGGGAGGACTACAGATACGCAGTATTTT.

The rearrangement uses TRBV6-2 or TRBV6-3 and TRBJ2-1, with a weak D call TRBD2 (5 bases). Deletions cut 6 bases from V and 6 bases from J, with 9 bases between. Germline CDR1 reads MNHEY; CDR2 reads SVGEGT. CDR3 length: 12 residues. The CDR3 reads CASRGSSNEQFF. CDR3 coding DNA: TGTGCCAGCAGAGGGAGCAGCAATGAGCAGTTCTTC.

This clonotype was found many times. The rearrangement links TRBV5-1 to TRBJ2-3, with TRBD2 matching 10 bases. Trimming cost V 3 bases and J 5 bases; bases outside gene matches: 3. Germline values: CDR1 SGHRS, CDR2 YFSETQ. The CDR3 spans 14 residues. The CDR3 spells CASSSGLAIDTQYF. The CDR3 nucleotides are TGCGCCAGCAGCTCGGGACTAGCGATAGATACGCAGTATTTT.

This chain connects TRBV19 to TRBJ2-1, with 7 positions matching TRBD2. There are 15 residues in the CDR3. Germline CDR1 is LNHDA and CDR2 is SQIVND (reference sequence). J gave up 8 bases and V 7 bases, and 14 bases lay outside the gene matches. The DNA of the CDR3 is TGTGCCAGTACCTCGAAAGAGGGCGGGAGCTATGAGCAGTTCTTC. Its protein is CASTSKEGGSYEQFF.

This clonotype was recorded at least ten times. The J gene is TRBJ1-1, the V gene TRBV10-2; D is perhaps TRBD1 (6 bases). There are 16 residues in the CDR3. Germline lookup yields CDR1 WSHSY and CDR2 SAAADI. Trimming stripped 2 bases from V and 4 bases from J, with 17 bases between. The CDR3 here is CASSEGRGGEGTEAFF. CDR3 DNA sequence: TGCGCCAGCAGTGAGGGCAGGGGAGGAGAGGGCACTGAAGCTTTCTTT.

The CDR3, as DNA: TGTGCCATCAGTCCCGGGACTCCCAGGGATACGCAGTATTTT. It codes for CAISPGTPRDTQYF. V gene TRBV10-3 combines with J gene TRBJ2-3; tentatively, D is TRBD2 (6 bases). Trimming cost V 5 bases and J 6 bases, with 15 bases left between them. Germline CDR1 reads ENHRY; CDR2 reads SYGVKD. The CDR3 is 14 residues long.

This clonotype was counted only a few times. The chain uses TRBV11-2 and TRBJ2-7, with TRBD1 matching over 8 bases. CDR1 and CDR2 from the germline V gene are SGHAT and FQNNGV. V lost 2 bases and J lost 3; bases outside the gene matches: 6. The CDR3 totals 15 residues. The CDR3 sequence: CASSLTAGGYYEQYV. CDR3 coding DNA: TGTGCCAGCAGCTTAACCGCAGGGGGCTACTACGAGCAGTACGTC.

The chain uses TRBV20-1 and TRBJ2-7, with 8 bases aligning to TRBD1. Germline CDR1 is DFQATT and CDR2 is SNEGSKA (reference sequence). V gave up 2 bases and J gave up 7 bases; unmatched junction bases: 10. The CDR3 loop spans 14 amino acids. CDR3 amino acids: CSARSPGGLGEQYF. CDR3 coding DNA: TGCAGTGCTAGATCCCCAGGGGGCCTAGGGGAGCAGTACTTC.

This clonotype occurred many times. V gene TRBV6-5 combines with J gene TRBJ1-1, with no clear D. Germline V lookup: CDR1 MNHEY, CDR2 SVGAGI. CDR3 length: 14 residues. V was cut by 0 bases and J by 4 bases, with 9 bases left in between. The CDR3 here is CASSYSRVATEAFF. CDR3 bases: TGTGCCAGCAGTTACTCGAGGGTTGCCACTGAAGCTTTCTTT.

This clonotype has more than one count but fewer than ten. This chain's CDR3 is CSVSGLRGVSSYNEQFF. The CDR3, as DNA: TGCAGCGTTAGTGGACTACGAGGGGTAAGCTCCTACAATGAGCAGTTCTTC. The chain recombines TRBV29-1 with TRBJ2-1; D may be TRBD2 (6 bases). V dropped 5 bases and J dropped 0 bases, with 20 bases sitting between them. This CDR3 is 17 amino acids long. Germline loops: CDR1 SQVTM, CDR2 ANQGSEA.

This clonotype was observed a handful of times. The rearrangement uses TRBV5-6 and TRBJ2-5; 10 bases agree with TRBD2. This CDR3 is built from 17 residues. From germline, CDR1 is SGHDT and CDR2 YYEEEE. J was trimmed by 6 bases and V by 0 bases; bases with no gene match: 11. The CDR3 DNA is TGTGCCAGCAGCTTGGCTTTTGACCTAGCGGGAGTGAAGACCCAGTACTTC. Translating it yields CASSLAFDLAGVKTQYF. The whole variable domain, filled in from reference TRBV5-6 and TRBJ2-5, reads DAGVTQSPTHLIKTRGQQVTLRCSPKSGHDTVSWYQQALGQGPQFIFQYYEEEERQRGNFPDRFSGHQFPNYSSELNVNALLLGDSALYLCASSLAFDLAGVKTQYFGPGTRLLVL.

CDR3 nucleotides: TGTGCCACCAGCAGGGCGGGCCCAACTAGACTGTTTTTT. Its protein product is CATSRAGPTRLFF. The gene calls are TRBV15 and TRBJ1-4; no firm D call. Germline V gives CDR1 LNHNV, CDR2 YYDKDF (reference sequence). V lost 3 bases to trimming and J lost 13 bases, with 15 bases between them. This CDR3 spans 13 amino acids.

This clonotype has a handful of counts. The chain uses TRBV29-1 and TRBJ2-1; weak D call: TRBD2 (7 bases). The V gene's germline CDR1 is SQVTM and CDR2 ANQGSEA. Trimming took 3 bases from V and 7 from J, leaving 19 bases between them. This CDR3 contains 15 residues. The CDR3 DNA sequence: TGCAGCGTTGAGGGGGGGGCCAAGGCTTGGAATGAGCAGTTCTTC. Translated, it gives CSVEGGAKAWNEQFF.

This clonotype was observed at least ten times. The rearrangement links TRBV29-1 to TRBJ2-2, with 7 bases aligning to TRBD1. Germline V gives CDR1 SQVTM, CDR2 ANQGSEA. The CDR3 spans 14 residues. V lost 4 bases and J lost 6; bases outside the gene matches: 8. CDR3 in amino acids: CSVVPTGRSGELFF. The CDR3 bases are TGCAGCGTTGTTCCGACAGGGCGTTCCGGGGAGCTGTTTTTT.

This chain uses TRBV4-2 with TRBJ2-2, with D uncertain. This CDR3 contains 11 residues. Trimming took off 8 bases at V and 3 bases at J, with 4 bases between the two ends. Germline V CDR1 and CDR2: LGHNA, YNFKEQ. The CDR3 loop reads CASGYTGELFF. The CDR3 bases are TGTGCCAGCGGGTACACCGGGGAGCTGTTTTTT.

This rearrangement joins TRBV6-6 to TRBJ1-1; 11 nucleotides agree with TRBD1. Losses at the gene ends were 5 bases for V and 4 bases for J; bases not matched to a gene: 6. CDR1 is MNHNY and CDR2 is SVGAGI in the germline V gene (reference sequence). The CDR3 length is 15 residues. Written as DNA, the CDR3 is TGTGCCAGCAGTCAGGACAGGGGGCTGTTCACTGAAGCTTTCTTT. Protein product: CASSQDRGLFTEAFF.

Many counts were recorded for this clonotype. The chain joins TRBV7-6 to TRBJ2-1; 12 bases are shared with TRBD2. The CDR3 runs 18 residues. The junction had 14 bases not matched to a gene; V was cut back by 5 bases and J by 6 bases. Germline CDR1 SGHVS, CDR2 FNYEAQ. In nucleotides, the CDR3 is TGTGCCAGCAGCCCCGGGACTAGCGGGCTTTTGCTGGGCAATGAGCAGTTCTTC. Translating gives CASSPGTSGLLLGNEQFF.